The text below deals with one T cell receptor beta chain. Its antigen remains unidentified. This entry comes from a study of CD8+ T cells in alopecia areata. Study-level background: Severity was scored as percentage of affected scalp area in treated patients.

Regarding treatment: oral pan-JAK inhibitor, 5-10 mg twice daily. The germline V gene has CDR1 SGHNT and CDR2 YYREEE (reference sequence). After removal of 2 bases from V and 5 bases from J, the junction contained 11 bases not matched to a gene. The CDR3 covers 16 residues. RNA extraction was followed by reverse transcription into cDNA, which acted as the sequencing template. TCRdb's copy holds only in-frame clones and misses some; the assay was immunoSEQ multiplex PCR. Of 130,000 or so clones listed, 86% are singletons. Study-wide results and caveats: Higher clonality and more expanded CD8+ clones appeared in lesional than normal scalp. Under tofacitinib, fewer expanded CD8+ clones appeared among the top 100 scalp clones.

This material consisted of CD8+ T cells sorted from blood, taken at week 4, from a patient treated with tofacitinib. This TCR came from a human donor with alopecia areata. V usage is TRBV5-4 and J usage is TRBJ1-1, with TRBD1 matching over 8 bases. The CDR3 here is CASSFSGGAEETEAFF. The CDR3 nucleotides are TGTGCCAGCAGCTTTTCAGGGGGCGCGGAGGAGACTGAAGCTTTCTTT.